The rows below give T cell receptor beta chains drawn from one sample of a study of tissue T cells after allogeneic stem cell transplantation. Data came from immunoSEQ multiplex PCR; TCRdb stores just in-frame clones and leaves some out. This repertoire shows some 5,800 clones, 50% to 70% found once; its top ten account for 21%. Sequenced material: tissue from the jejunum, taken at autopsy. The receptors come from a male donor at least 60 years old with lung cancer. Each CDR3 is given with its conserved first and last residue. The D gene is left open where the match is weak. The listing skips clone size in some rows; elsewhere it reads once, few, many or a size class.

TRBJ2-5	TRBV7-9	few	TRBD1	TGTGCCAGCAGCTTACCCTCGGGACAGGGACAAGAGACCCAGTACTTC	CASSLPSGQGQETQYF
TRBJ1-6	TRBV6-5	NA	NA	TGTGCCAGCAGTTACTCGTCCGGCGGTGGGTCACCCCTCCACTTT	CASSYSSGGGSPLHF
TRBJ2-3	TRBV18	once	NA	TGTGCCAGCTCACTCTCCTCCCTAAATACGCAGTATTTT	CASSLSSLNTQYF
TRBJ1-1	TRBV15	NA	NA	TGTGCCACCAGCAGAGATGGGGGGTACACTGAAGCTTTCTTT	CATSRDGGYTEAFF
TRBJ2-3	TRBV29-1	NA	TRBD2	TGCAGCGTGTCGAGCGGGATGGACGGTACGCAGTATTTT	CSVSSGMDGTQYF
TRBJ1-2	TRBV29-1	NA	NA	TGCAGCGTTGAAGTGGCGACAGGCGTCTATGGCTACACCTTC	CSVEVATGVYGYTF
TRBJ2-2	TRBV4-2	NA	TRBD2	TGTGCCAGCAGCCATCTGGGACTAGAGGCCGGGGAGCTGTTTTTT	CASSHLGLEAGELFF
TRBJ1-2	TRBV7-3	few	NA	TGTGCCAGCAGCTACGTCGGGGGCTATGGCTACACCTTC	CASSYVGGYGYTF
TRBJ1-2	TRBV28	NA	NA	TGTGCCAGCAGTAGAGACAGCCACGAAGGCTACACCTTC	CASSRDSHEGYTF
TRBJ2-3	TRBV10-1	NA	NA	TGCGCCAGCAGTGAGAGCCCGTTGAGTACGCAGTATTTT	CASSESPLSTQYF
TRBJ2-7	TRBV7-2	NA	NA	TGTGCCAGCAGCTTACAGGGCCTCCTATACGAGCAGTACTTC	CASSLQGLLYEQYF
TRBJ1-6	TRBV28	NA	TRBD1	TGTGCCAGTGAAAGGACAGGGACGTTCTATAATTCACCCCTCCACTTT	CASERTGTFYNSPLHF
TRBJ1-6	TRBV6-1	NA	NA	TGTGCCAGCAGTGAACTGTCAGGGGATAATTCACCCCTCCACTTT	CASSELSGDNSPLHF
TRBJ2-5	TRBV9	NA	NA	TGTGCCAGCAGCCTCGATGAGACCCAGTACTTC	CASSLDETQYF
TRBJ2-3	TRBV18	NA	TRBD2	TGTGCCAGCTCACCCGGGTTTAGCGGGGTCTGGGATACGCAGTATTTT	CASSPGFSGVWDTQYF
TRBJ2-7	TRBV18	NA	NA	TGTGCCAGCTCACCTGGGGGGTACGAGCAGTACTTC	CASSPGGYEQYF